This entry features one TCR beta chain sequence. The antigen is undetermined. This record comes from a study of T cells in Graves' hyperthyroidism and ophthalmopathy. Study-wide results and limits: Appearing also in blood were most of the thyroid clonotypes expanded above 0.001.

Diagnoses were made from clinical symptoms, serum measures (thyroxine and TRAb), thyroid ultrasound and orbital computed tomography. The TCR beta CDR3 regions underwent amplification using RNA transcripts as the source. HTBI primers drove first-round RT-PCR of the TCR CDR3. TCRdb reprocessed the multiplex PCR reads with MiXCR, giving one entry per CDR3 protein. The sample holds 550,000 to 600,000 distinct CDR3 sequences, about half seen once. The source of this sequence is an adult woman with Graves' disease, either hyperthyroidism or ophthalmopathy (not recorded which). Sequenced sample: peripheral blood or thyroid tissue (not recorded which).

The CDR3 sequence: CSVRQGGYTF. Written as DNA, the CDR3 is TGCAGCGTCAGACAGGGCGGCTACACCTTC. V usage is TRBV29-1 and J usage is TRBJ1-2; 7 bases line up with TRBD1. The trim removed 6 bases at V and 8 bases at J, leaving 3 bases unmatched. The CDR3 sequence is 10 residues long. Germline lookup yields CDR1 SQVTM and CDR2 ANQGSEA.